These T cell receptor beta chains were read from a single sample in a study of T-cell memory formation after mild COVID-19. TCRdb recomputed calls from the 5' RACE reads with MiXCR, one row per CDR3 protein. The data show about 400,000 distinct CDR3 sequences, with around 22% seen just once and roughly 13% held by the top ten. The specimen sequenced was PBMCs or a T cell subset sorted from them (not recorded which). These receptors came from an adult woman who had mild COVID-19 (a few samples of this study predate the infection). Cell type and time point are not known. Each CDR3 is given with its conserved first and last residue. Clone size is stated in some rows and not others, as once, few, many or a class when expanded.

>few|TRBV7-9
CASSSSAGTDTQYF
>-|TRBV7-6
CASSLAAGLNTEAFF
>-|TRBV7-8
CASSALAGGVTGELFF
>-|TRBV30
CAWSVRGARNYGYTF
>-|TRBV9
CASSVGFSPSTDTQYF
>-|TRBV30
CAWSPLWVGYTF
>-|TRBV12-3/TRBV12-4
CASSSDPGWDRGNANTEAFF
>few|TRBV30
CAWSVPGVAGELFF
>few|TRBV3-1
CASSQEPLTIRRSQFF
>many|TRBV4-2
CASSPSLDSSGNTIYF
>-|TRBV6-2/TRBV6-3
CASSQNFGTRSSYNEQFF
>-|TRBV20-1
CSATRLAGGAGGEQFF
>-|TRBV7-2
CASSPRQGKETQYF
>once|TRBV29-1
CSVEDSPTDTQYF
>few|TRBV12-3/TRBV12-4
CASSFSIGSRSYEQYF
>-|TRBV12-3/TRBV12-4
CASSFIGYTF
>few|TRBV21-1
CASAGWVRGRSYEQYF
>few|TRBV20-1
CSAPPSTDTQYF
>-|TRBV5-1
CASSFQGLTGELFF
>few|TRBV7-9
CASSSGQGATDTQYF